Detailed here is one TCR beta chain. The antigen is undetermined. From germline, CDR1 is SGHTA and CDR2 FQGNSA. Trimming cost V 3 bases and J 4 bases; bases outside gene matches: 11. The CDR3 runs 18 residues. Assay: immunoSEQ multiplex PCR; the TCRdb copy retains only in-frame clones and omits some. The sample has roughly 2.5 million clones; approximately 92% are singletons. The data were taken from a study of shared clonotypes between healthy human individuals. Study-wide results and limits: It was the non-shared clonotypes that had lower generation probabilities than clonotypes shared by all four donors. On the whole, naive subsets had larger estimated richness than memory subsets had. Sorted-subset sequencing, rarefaction showed, was incomplete despite large depth.

The J gene is TRBJ2-5, the V gene TRBV7-2; 13 bases agree with TRBD2. The receptor comes from a man aged 18-30 years in good health. The sequenced material came from naive CD4+ T cells sorted from blood. Documented subset: CD45RA+ positively selected. This chain's CDR3 is CASSFRGLAGRFGETQYF. CDR3 sequence (DNA): TGTGCCAGCAGCTTCCGGGGACTAGCGGGGAGGTTCGGAGAGACCCAGTACTTC.